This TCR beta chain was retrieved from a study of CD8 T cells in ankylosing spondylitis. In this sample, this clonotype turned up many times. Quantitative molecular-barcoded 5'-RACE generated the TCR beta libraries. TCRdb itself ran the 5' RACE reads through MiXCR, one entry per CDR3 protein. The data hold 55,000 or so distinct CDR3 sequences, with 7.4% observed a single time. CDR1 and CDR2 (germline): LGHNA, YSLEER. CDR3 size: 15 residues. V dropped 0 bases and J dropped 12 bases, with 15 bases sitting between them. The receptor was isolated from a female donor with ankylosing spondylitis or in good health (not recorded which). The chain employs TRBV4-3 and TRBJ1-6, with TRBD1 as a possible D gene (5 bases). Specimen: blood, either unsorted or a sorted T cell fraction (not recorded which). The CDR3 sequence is CASSQDFFGAQPLHF. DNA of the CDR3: TGCGCCAGCAGCCAAGATTTTTTTGGGGCCCAACCCCTCCACTTT.